This TCR beta chain is from a study of T-cell reconstitution after alpha-beta-depleted transplantation in children. Study-wide results and limits: A year post-transplant, T-cell counts and diversity derived mostly from newly produced T cells.

V gave up 4 bases and J gave up 5 bases, with 15 bases separating them. Germline V lookup: CDR1 SGHRS, CDR2 YFSETQ. The CDR3 sequence is 15 residues long. This sample's TCRbeta library carried unique molecular identifier barcodes. TCRdb fed the PCR reads into MiXCR, producing one record per CDR3 protein. The profile shows roughly 790,000 distinct CDR3 sequences, around 15% of them singletons. Details on this clonotype: The antigen remains undetermined.

The source is a male patient between 10 and 17 years old who had a stem cell transplant for acute lymphoblastic leukemia, so the T cells may come from the graft donor. The sample consisted of PBMCs, mostly from graft donor cells, taken 360 days after TCRalphabeta/CD19-depleted stem cell transplant. The chain uses TRBV5-1 and TRBJ2-2; unclear D gene. The chain's CDR3 is CASSPTLRRTGELFF. The CDR3 DNA sequence: TGCGCCAGCAGCCCGACCCTACGGCGGACCGGGGAGCTGTTTTTT.